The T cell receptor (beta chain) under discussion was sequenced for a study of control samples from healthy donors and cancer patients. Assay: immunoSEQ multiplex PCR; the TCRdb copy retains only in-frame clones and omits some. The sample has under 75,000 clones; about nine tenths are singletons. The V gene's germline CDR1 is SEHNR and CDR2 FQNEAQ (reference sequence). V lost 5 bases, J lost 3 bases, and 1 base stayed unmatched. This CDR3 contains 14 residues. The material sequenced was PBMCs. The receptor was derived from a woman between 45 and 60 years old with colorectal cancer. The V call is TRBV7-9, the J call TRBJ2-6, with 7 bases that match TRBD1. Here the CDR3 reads CASSDRVGANVLTF. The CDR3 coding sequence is TGTGCCAGCAGCGACAGGGTTGGGGCCAACGTCCTGACTTTC.